These T cell receptor beta chains were read from a single sample in a study of lymphopenia after photon versus proton radiotherapy. Data came from immunoSEQ multiplex PCR; TCRdb stores just in-frame clones and leaves some out. The profile shows over 25,000 clones, nearly 85% of them singletons. The sequences come from peripheral blood, collected from a patient treated with proton-based radiotherapy. The origin of the receptors is a woman in her 70s with pancreatic cancer. CDR3s include the opening cysteine and the closing phenylalanine or tryptophan. A D gene is named only where the DNA matches it firmly. Not all rows give a size; the values are once, few, many and, for expanded clones, a class.

>TRBV28|TRBJ2-7|.|.
CASSLSGPPYEQYF
TGTGCCAGCAGTTTATCAGGGCCTCCCTACGAGCAGTACTTC
>TRBV19|TRBJ2-7|.|.
CASTSPAYEQYF
TGTGCCAGCACATCCCCGGCCTACGAGCAGTACTTC
>TRBV2|TRBJ1-1|TRBD1|.
CASSEDRTGQMNTEAFF
TGTGCCAGCAGTGAAGACAGGACAGGCCAGATGAACACTGAAGCTTTCTTT
>TRBV28|TRBJ1-6|.|.
CASNILNSPLHF
TGTGCCAGCAACATCCTAAATTCACCCCTCCACTTT
>TRBV28|TRBJ2-2|.|few
CASSLNVWGTTGELFF
TGTGCCAGCAGTTTAAACGTTTGGGGGACCACCGGGGAGCTGTTTTTT
>TRBV14|TRBJ1-2|.|.
CASSHRAGAERRGYTF
TGTGCCAGCAGCCACCGCGCGGGGGCCGAACGGAGGGGCTACACCTTC
>TRBV4-2|TRBJ2-2|.|.
CASSQDGDTGELFF
TGTGCCAGCAGCCAAGATGGAGATACCGGGGAGCTGTTTTTT
>TRBV5-1|TRBJ1-1|TRBD1|.
CASSTHRGGTEAFF
TGCGCCAGCAGCACGCACAGGGGAGGGACTGAGGCTTTCTTT
>TRBV4-3|TRBJ1-1|.|.
CASSHTDGNTEAFF
TGCGCCAGCAGCCACACGGACGGTAACACTGAAGCTTTCTTT
>TRBV27|TRBJ1-1|.|medium-sized
CASSQPDSGGSLTEAFF
TGTGCCAGCAGTCAACCGGACAGCGGGGGATCACTGACTGAAGCTTTCTTT
>TRBV7-2|TRBJ2-3|TRBD2|.
CASSLAPLAGRTDTQYF
TGTGCCAGCAGCTTAGCGCCTCTAGCGGGACGGACAGATACGCAGTATTTT
>TRBV14|TRBJ1-1|.|.
CASSQQRQQFTEAFF
TGTGCCAGCAGCCAACAGAGACAGCAATTCACTGAAGCTTTCTTT
>TRBV25-1|TRBJ2-7|.|.
CASSVGGSSYEQYF
TGTGCCAGCAGTGTTGGCGGTTCCTCCTACGAGCAGTACTTC
>TRBV7-2|TRBJ1-1|.|.
CASSLDRPEAFF
TGTGCCAGCAGCCTCGACCGTCCTGAAGCTTTCTTT
>TRBV27|TRBJ1-5|TRBD1|.
CASSRTGFNQPQHF
TGTGCCAGCAGTAGGACAGGATTCAATCAGCCCCAGCATTTT
>TRBV9|TRBJ2-1|.|.
CASSPGRMEGTEQFF
TGTGCCAGCAGCCCCGGCCGGATGGAAGGTACTGAGCAGTTCTTC
>TRBV5-8|TRBJ2-5|TRBD1|.
CASSYLDRAQETQYF
TGTGCCAGCAGTTATCTAGACAGGGCCCAAGAGACCCAGTACTTC
>TRBV6-6|TRBJ2-7|.|.
CASGTSLYEQYF
TGTGCCAGCGGAACTAGTCTGTACGAGCAGTACTTC
>TRBV6-1|TRBJ2-1|.|once
CASSDYWQEQFF
TGTGCCAGCAGTGATTATTGGCAGGAGCAGTTCTTC
>TRBV4-2|TRBJ2-1|TRBD2|.
CASSQGLAGNKRYNEQFF
TGTGCCAGCAGCCAAGGGCTAGCGGGAAACAAGAGGTACAATGAGCAGTTCTTC
>TRBV12-5|TRBJ2-2|TRBD2|.
CASGLGTTSGNTGELFF
TGTGCTAGTGGTTTGGGGACAACTAGCGGGAACACCGGGGAGCTGTTTTTT
>TRBV7-3|TRBJ2-2|TRBD1|.
CASSQTGATNTGELFF
TGTGCCAGCAGCCAAACAGGGGCCACGAACACCGGGGAGCTGTTTTTT
>TRBV27|TRBJ2-7|TRBD2|once
CASSSRLAGTYEQYF
TGTGCCAGCAGTTCCCGACTAGCGGGAACCTACGAGCAGTACTTC
>TRBV4-3|TRBJ1-6|.|.
CASSQETGVYNSPLHF
TGCGCCAGCAGCCAAGAGACGGGGGTCTATAATTCACCCCTCCACTTT
>TRBV19|TRBJ2-1|TRBD2|.
CASSTGTSGWNEQFF
TGTGCCAGTAGTACCGGGACTAGTGGGTGGAATGAGCAGTTCTTC
>TRBV2|TRBJ2-5|TRBD1|.
CASSFETGTGGSTQYF
TGTGCCAGCAGTTTTGAGACAGGGACAGGAGGTTCGACCCAGTACTTC
>TRBV5-4|TRBJ1-6|.|.
CASSFGSSYNSPLHF
TGTGCCAGCAGCTTTGGGAGCTCCTATAATTCACCCCTCCACTTT
>TRBV28|TRBJ1-1|.|.
CASIINRKANTEAFF
TGTGCCAGCATCATTAACCGAAAGGCGAACACTGAAGCTTTCTTT
>TRBV28|TRBJ1-1|.|.
CASSLGTPAGWAFF
TGTGCCAGCAGTTTGGGCACACCAGCCGGTTGGGCTTTCTTT
>TRBV2|TRBJ2-7|.|.
CASNRDNPYEQYF
TGTGCCAGCAACCGGGACAATCCCTACGAGCAGTACTTC
>TRBV6-5|TRBJ1-1|TRBD1|.
CASSLTGTGNTEAFF
TGTGCCAGCAGCCTCACCGGGACAGGGAACACTGAAGCTTTCTTT
>TRBV28|TRBJ1-2|.|.
CASSFQGPPTF
TGTGCCAGCAGTTTCCAGGGCCCCCCCACCTTC
>TRBV7-2|TRBJ2-4|TRBD2|once
CASSLAGLAGGPLGKNIQYF
TGTGCCAGCAGCTTAGCCGGACTAGCGGGAGGGCCGTTGGGCAAAAACATTCAGTACTTC
>TRBV7-9|TRBJ1-2|.|medium-sized
CASSLFDYTF
TGTGCCAGCAGCCTTTTTGACTACACCTTC
>TRBV4-2|TRBJ2-3|TRBD1|.
CASSQVRDSQRFSTDTQYF
TGTGCCAGCAGCCAAGTCCGGGACAGCCAACGATTTAGCACAGATACGCAGTATTTT
>TRBV6-5|TRBJ1-2|TRBD1|once
CASSLGGQVYGYTF
TGTGCCAGCAGTTTAGGAGGACAGGTCTATGGCTACACCTTC
>TRBV4-1|TRBJ2-3|TRBD2|.
CASSQDAAGGSTDTQYF
TGCGCCAGCAGCCAAGATGCGGCGGGAGGAAGCACAGATACGCAGTATTTT
>TRBV7-8|TRBJ2-7|.|.
CATHRDLSYEQYF
TGTGCCACCCACAGGGATCTTTCCTACGAGCAGTACTTC
>TRBV4-3|TRBJ2-1|.|.
CASSRGATHDSYNEQFF
TGCGCCAGCAGCCGGGGCGCGACCCACGACTCCTACAATGAGCAGTTCTTC
>TRBV7-2|TRBJ2-7|TRBD1|.
CASSTPGTGEYEQYF
TGTGCCAGCAGCACCCCCGGGACAGGGGAATACGAGCAGTACTTC
>TRBV7-9|TRBJ2-7|.|.
CASSLSRAVADEQYF
TGTGCCAGCAGCCTGAGTCGAGCGGTTGCCGACGAGCAGTACTTC
>TRBV11-2|TRBJ2-1|.|once
CASSLGDAVEQFF
TGTGCCAGCAGCTTAGGAGACGCCGTTGAGCAGTTCTTC
>TRBV19|TRBJ2-2|TRBD2|.
CASRNGLAGGTYTGELFF
TGTGCCAGTAGGAACGGACTAGCGGGAGGGACTTACACCGGGGAGCTGTTTTTT
>TRBV18|TRBJ2-5|.|.
CASSPRQPQETQYF
TGTGCCAGCTCACCAAGGCAGCCCCAAGAGACCCAGTACTTC
>TRBV28|TRBJ2-7|TRBD2|.
CASSLAGGSYEQYF
TGTGCCAGCAGTCTAGCGGGAGGAAGCTACGAGCAGTACTTC